The rows below give T cell receptor beta chains drawn from one sample of a study of cytomegalovirus exposure and HLA in healthy donors. TCRdb keeps only in-frame clones here, not all; method: immunoSEQ multiplex PCR. The sample includes about 150,000 clones, roughly 72% of them seen just once. Sequenced sample: PBMCs. The receptor source for this set is a man under 40 in good health and CMV-seronegative. Each CDR3 is given with its conserved first and last residue. A D gene is named only where the DNA matches it firmly. Clone sizes are given selectively: once, few, many, or a class where the clone is expanded.

V gene	CDR3 length	clone size	D gene	J gene	CDR3 protein	CDR3 DNA
TRBV6-6	13	-	-	TRBJ2-1	CASSLPGSNEQFF	TGTGCCAGCAGCCTCCCAGGCTCCAATGAGCAGTTCTTC
TRBV15	15	-	-	TRBJ1-3	CATSRPGDSGNTIYF	TGTGCCACCAGCAGACCGGGGGATAGTGGAAACACCATATATTTT
TRBV6-5	13	-	TRBD1	TRBJ2-1	CASSGDRTPEQFF	TGTGCCAGCAGTGGGGACAGAACTCCCGAGCAGTTCTTC
TRBV2	14	-	TRBD1	TRBJ1-1	CASRDDRGDTEAFF	TGTGCCAGCAGAGACGACAGGGGAGACACTGAAGCTTTCTTT
TRBV5-4	14	-	-	TRBJ2-5	CASRDANFQETQYF	TGTGCCAGCAGAGATGCCAACTTCCAAGAGACCCAGTACTTC
TRBV21-1	15	-	-	TRBJ1-4	CASSKQGRTREKLFF	TGTGCCAGCAGCAAACAGGGGCGTACACGGGAAAAACTGTTTTTT
TRBV18	14	few	-	TRBJ1-5	CASSPGPSYQPQHF	TGTGCCAGCTCACCAGGGCCAAGTTATCAGCCCCAGCATTTT
TRBV6-1	15	-	TRBD1	TRBJ1-2	CASKGQGSGTYGYTF	TGTGCCAGCAAGGGACAGGGATCGGGAACCTATGGCTACACCTTC
TRBV7-2	15	once	-	TRBJ2-3	CASSLDRASTDTQYF	TGTGCCAGCAGCTTAGACAGGGCAAGCACAGATACGCAGTATTTT
TRBV11-2	12	-	-	TRBJ1-2	CASRSGTRGYPF	TGTGCCAGCAGATCCGGGACAAGAGGCTACCCCTTC
TRBV28	14	-	TRBD1	TRBJ2-7	CASSLLAGGYEQYF	TGTGCCAGCAGTTTATTGGCAGGGGGCTACGAGCAGTACTTC
TRBV2	14	-	-	TRBJ1-1	CASSGNGRDTEAFF	TGTGCCAGCAGTGGAAACGGGAGAGACACTGAAGCTTTCTTT
TRBV9	14	-	-	TRBJ1-2	CASSAGGLWEGYTF	TGTGCCAGCAGCGCCGGGGGTCTCTGGGAAGGCTACACCTTC
TRBV5-4	15	-	-	TRBJ2-5	CASSKSGGRQETQYF	TGTGCCAGCTCGAAATCGGGGGGCCGGCAAGAGACCCAGTACTTC
TRBV27	12	-	-	TRBJ2-1	CASGGPYNEQFF	TGTGCCAGCGGCGGCCCCTACAATGAGCAGTTCTTC
TRBV30	13	-	-	TRBJ2-7	CACGAGNPYEQYF	TGTGCCTGTGGGGCAGGAAACCCCTACGAGCAGTACTTC
TRBV18	15	-	TRBD2	TRBJ2-3	CASSIAGSSTDTQYF	TGTGCCAGCTCAATAGCGGGGTCTAGCACAGATACGCAGTATTTT
TRBV7-3	16	-	TRBD2	TRBJ2-3	CASSLMGRGATDTQYF	TGTGCCAGCAGCTTAATGGGGCGGGGGGCCACAGATACGCAGTATTTT
TRBV7-3	16	-	-	TRBJ2-2	CASSLLGGADTGELFF	TGTGCCAGCAGCTTATTGGGGGGGGCTGACACCGGGGAGCTGTTTTTT
TRBV6-1	16	-	-	TRBJ2-7	CASSEEGGATLYEQYF	TGTGCCAGCAGTGAAGAAGGGGGTGCTACGCTCTACGAGCAGTACTTC
TRBV28	15	-	-	TRBJ1-3	CASSGGSISGNTIYF	TGTGCCAGCAGTGGGGGCAGCATCTCTGGAAACACCATATATTTT
TRBV4-3	15	-	-	TRBJ1-6	CASSQDSKGNSPLHF	TGCGCCAGCAGCCAAGACAGTAAGGGGAATTCACCCCTCCACTTT
TRBV9	15	few	TRBD1	TRBJ1-1	CASSVLQGAQTEAFF	TGTGCCAGCAGCGTACTTCAGGGGGCGCAGACTGAAGCTTTCTTT
TRBV5-1	14	-	-	TRBJ1-6	CASSPGEFNSPLHF	TGCGCCAGCAGCCCCGGGGAATTTAATTCACCCCTCCACTTT
TRBV7-2	12	-	TRBD1	TRBJ1-2	CASSGDRVGYTF	TGTGCCAGCAGCGGGGACAGGGTTGGCTACACCTTC
TRBV2	14	-	TRBD1	TRBJ1-6	CASSRDRGSSPLHF	TGTGCCAGCAGCCGGGACAGGGGAAGCTCACCCCTCCACTTT
TRBV14	12	-	-	TRBJ2-7	CASGFWAHEQYF	TGTGCCAGCGGGTTTTGGGCCCACGAGCAGTACTTC
TRBV6-5	15	-	TRBD1	TRBJ1-1	CASSYWTGVDTEAFF	TGTGCCAGCAGTTACTGGACAGGGGTAGATACTGAAGCTTTCTTT
TRBV4-1	14	-	-	TRBJ1-2	CASSQSWGPSGYTF	TGCGCCAGCAGCCAATCCTGGGGCCCGAGCGGCTACACCTTC
TRBV19	13	-	TRBD1	TRBJ2-5	CASSRGQGETQYF	TGTGCCAGTAGTCGGGGACAGGGAGAGACCCAGTACTTC
TRBV15	15	-	-	TRBJ2-3	CATSSRGPGTDTQYF	TGTGCCACCAGCTCCCGAGGGCCTGGCACAGATACGCAGTATTTT
TRBV7-9	14	-	-	TRBJ1-6	CASSPGMSNSPLHF	TGTGCCAGCAGCCCAGGGATGAGTAATTCACCCCTCCACTTT
TRBV10-1	17	-	TRBD2	TRBJ2-7	CASSESSSGGPHYEQYF	TGCGCCAGCAGTGAGTCGTCCAGCGGGGGCCCTCACTACGAGCAGTACTTC
TRBV30	12	medium-sized	-	TRBJ2-5	CAWAYNQETQYF	TGTGCCTGGGCCTATAACCAAGAGACCCAGTACTTC
TRBV15	14	-	-	TRBJ2-5	CATSRERAQETQYF	TGTGCCACCAGCAGAGAGAGGGCCCAAGAGACCCAGTACTTC
TRBV15	17	-	TRBD2	TRBJ2-2	CATSRDRVAGGAGELFF	TGTGCCACCAGCAGAGATAGAGTAGCGGGGGGTGCCGGGGAGCTGTTTTTT
TRBV5-8	15	-	TRBD2	TRBJ2-2	CASSVAGGITGELFF	TGTGCCAGCAGCGTAGCGGGGGGGATCACCGGGGAGCTGTTTTTT
TRBV6-5	14	-	-	TRBJ2-3	CASSYSDYPDTQYF	TGTGCCAGCAGTTACTCGGACTATCCAGATACGCAGTATTTT
TRBV7-3	15	-	-	TRBJ1-1	CASSDTTLMNTEAFF	TGTGCCAGCAGCGATACGACATTGATGAACACTGAAGCTTTCTTT
TRBV7-6	13	-	-	TRBJ2-1	CASSPPGDNEQFF	TGTGCCAGCAGCCCCCCCGGGGACAATGAGCAGTTCTTC
TRBV5-1	15	-	TRBD2	TRBJ2-1	CASSLGTSGGEEQFF	TGCGCCAGCAGCTTAGGGACTAGCGGGGGAGAAGAGCAGTTCTTC
TRBV19	14	-	-	TRBJ1-2	CASSGGERNYGYTF	TGTGCCAGTAGCGGAGGGGAACGGAACTATGGCTACACCTTC
TRBV6-1	14	-	-	TRBJ2-1	CASNTDLSYNEQFF	TGTGCCAGCAACACAGACCTCTCCTACAATGAGCAGTTCTTC
TRBV19	13	once	-	TRBJ1-2	CASSTKGDTPLLF	TGTGCCAGTAGTACAAAAGGGGACACCCCGCTACTCTTC
TRBV2	16	-	TRBD1	TRBJ1-6	CASRGTVASYNSPLHF	TGTGCCAGCAGGGGGACAGTCGCCTCCTATAATTCACCCCTCCACTTT
TRBV7-2	13	few	-	TRBJ2-7	CASSPNRGYEQYF	TGTGCCAGCAGCCCCAACCGGGGCTACGAGCAGTACTTC
TRBV6-6	14	-	TRBD1	TRBJ1-6	CASSLGQGESPLHF	TGTGCCAGCAGTTTAGGACAGGGGGAGTCACCCCTCCACTTT
TRBV18	15	-	-	TRBJ1-5	CASSSGSSPNQPQHF	TGTGCCAGCTCATCCGGGTCCTCGCCCAATCAGCCCCAGCATTTT
TRBV2	14	-	-	TRBJ2-1	CASSEGTDYNEQFF	TGTGCCAGCAGTGAAGGGACAGACTACAATGAGCAGTTCTTC
TRBV15	15	-	TRBD1	TRBJ2-1	CATSRVTGTYNEQFF	TGTGCCACCAGCAGAGTGACAGGGACCTACAATGAGCAGTTCTTC
TRBV20-1	11	few	-	TRBJ1-1	CSAKRGTEAFF	TGCAGTGCAAAACGGGGAACTGAAGCTTTCTTT
TRBV6-5	13	-	TRBD1	TRBJ1-2	CASSFTTGKGYTF	TGTGCCAGCAGTTTCACGACAGGGAAGGGCTACACCTTC